The T cell receptor beta chain under discussion was sequenced for a study of T cells in Graves' hyperthyroidism and ophthalmopathy. From RNA transcripts, TCR beta CDR3 regions were amplified. HTBI primers were used for first-round RT-PCR of the TCR CDR3. Each CDR3 protein gets one entry after TCRdb re-called the multiplex PCR reads with MiXCR. In the table there are under 650,000 distinct CDR3 sequences, under 20% of which are singletons. The V end was cut by 7 bases, the J end by 3 bases, with 16 bases between. The CDR3 is made up of 14 amino acids. Germline V gives CDR1 MDHEN, CDR2 SYDVKM. The table lists this clonotype with many counts.

Sequencing was carried out using blood. This clonotype was sampled from a woman aged 30 to 39 with Graves' hyperthyroidism. The chain employs TRBV28 and TRBJ2-7, with D perhaps matching TRBD1 (6 bases). DNA for the CDR3: TGTGCCAGCAATCCCGCTGGGGGCTACTACGAGCAGTACTTC. It encodes CASNPAGGYYEQYF.